Reported below is one T cell receptor beta chain. Its antigen is as yet unknown. MiXCR was run by TCRdb on the reads, yielding one entry per CDR3 protein. The data contain fewer than 550,000 distinct CDR3 sequences, about 33% of them singletons. The sample originates from a study of T cell repertoires in cytomegalovirus infection. Across the whole study: Shared public TCR beta signatures pointed to both CMV infection and a matching HLA type. The study's findings and limits: It was HLA-C-restricted CMV-specific TCR beta clonotypes that dominated the response ex vivo. Of the TCR beta families, the public ones yielded a cumulative frequency that identified carriers of CMV plus the relevant HLA.

V lost 8 bases and J lost 6, with 21 bases in between. Germline V gene sequence: CDR1 SGHTA, CDR2 FQGNSA. This CDR3 has 15 amino acids. Sequenced: PBMCs. The chain is built from TRBV7-2 and TRBJ2-3, with D possibly being TRBD2 (5 bases). The receptor was isolated from a human donor in good health (CMV status not recorded). Some clones in this sample may be carry-over from other donors' samples. CDR3 sequence reads: CASSFRGSGRDTQYF. In DNA form, the CDR3 reads TGTGCCAGCTCCTTCCGTGGGAGCGGAAGGGATACGCAGTATTTT.